This record covers a single T cell receptor (beta chain). There is no known antigen for this receptor. Per-nucleotide qualities are absent, and no much larger clonotype sits a single base away. The source of the sample is a study of blood T cell repertoires in COVID-19 (dated by TCRdb to between 2020 and 2021). Turning to the overall study: Collaborator samples came from the United States, Italy and Spain and covered acute and convalescent phases of COVID-19. The material from the prospective study consisted of cDNA or gDNA derived from T cells, B-cell-depleted T cells, or PBMCs. Subjects who had been exposed to COVID-19, were actively infected with it, or had recovered from it provided the deeply sampled blood TCRbeta repertoires that made up the dataset. The repertoires were released in a freely available public database intended as a resource for research on the immune response to SARS-CoV-2. The samples were drawn from two sources: the first 160 participants of the ongoing ImmuneRACE study, and 1,000 to 1,500 subjects contributed by 6 global collaborators. The sample metadata nearly always contained a de-identified subject ID, COVID-19 status, age in years and sex. Where available, HLA class I and class II types were obtained from metadata supplied by the sample provider rather than from assay-based typing. Here is what the overall study found, with its caveats: The amount of clinical and demographic metadata varied by source and participant and was provided uncurated.

Whole blood was collected in K2EDTA tubes by collaborating institutions according to the institutions' own protocols. Collaborator samples were shipped for TCRbeta analysis as frozen whole blood, isolated PBMCs, or DNA extracted from either sample type. TCRbeta CDR3 regions were amplified from genomic DNA using the immunoSEQ Assay, a bias-controlled multiplex PCR. On the study's bioinformatics: Within the assay, amplification of reference gene primers was used to estimate how many nucleated cells each sample contained. Sequence reads were collapsed and filtered to measure the absolute abundance of every unique TCRbeta CDR3 rearrangement. For each sample, productive Simpson clonality was calculated as the square root of Simpson's diversity index over productive rearrangements. TCRdb mirrors the immuneACCESS table, restricted to in-frame sequences. Some clones are absent from its copies; in checked studies, under half trace to an unresolved V gene, and the reason for the others is unknown. V, J and clone size reflect that table, while D and trimming were determined from the DNA. Here the sample has about 240,000 clones; around four fifths occur a single time. The biggest ten clones account for 12% of the sample.

Via the germline V gene (reference sequence), CDR1 is SGHAT and CDR2 FQDESV. The CDR3 has 14 amino acids, counting the end cysteine and phenylalanine. The CDR3 DNA has 42 bases and is translated from base 1. Clipping removes 5 bases from V and 3 bases from J, with 7 as the unmatched junction base count. The rearrangement combines TRBV11-1 with TRBJ2-7, with 7 bases matching TRBD1. The TCR was taken from a woman aged 55-70 years with active or convalescent COVID-19. The specimen sequenced was peripheral blood. CDR3 protein: CASSVGQSDYEQYF. The DNA sequence follows: TGTGCCAGCAGCGTGGGACAGTCAGACTACGAGCAGTACTTC.